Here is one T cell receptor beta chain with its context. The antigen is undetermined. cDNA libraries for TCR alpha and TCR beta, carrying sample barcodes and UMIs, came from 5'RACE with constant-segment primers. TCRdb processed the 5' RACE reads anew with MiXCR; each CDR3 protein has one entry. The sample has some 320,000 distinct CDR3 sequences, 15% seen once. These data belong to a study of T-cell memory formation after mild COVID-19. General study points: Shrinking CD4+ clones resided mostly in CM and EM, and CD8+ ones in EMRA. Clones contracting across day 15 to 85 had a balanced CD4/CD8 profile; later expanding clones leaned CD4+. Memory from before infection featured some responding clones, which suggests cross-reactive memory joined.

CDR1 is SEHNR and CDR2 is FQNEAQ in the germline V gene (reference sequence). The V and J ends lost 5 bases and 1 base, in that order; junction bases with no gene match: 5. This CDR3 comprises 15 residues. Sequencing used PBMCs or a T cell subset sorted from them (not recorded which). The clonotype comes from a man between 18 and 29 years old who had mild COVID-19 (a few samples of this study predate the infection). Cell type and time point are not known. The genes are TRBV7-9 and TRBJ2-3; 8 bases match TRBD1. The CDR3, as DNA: TGTGCCAGCAGCCCGGACAGGGTTCGCACAGATACGCAGTATTTT. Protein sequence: CASSPDRVRTDTQYF.